These 16 T cell receptor beta chains came from one sample sequenced in a study of shared clonotypes between healthy human individuals. Some clones are missing from TCRdb's copy, which holds only in-frame ones; the method was immunoSEQ multiplex PCR. The sample gives millions of clones, approximately 90% of which show up once; roughly 0.14% is in the top ten. The specimen was naive CD4+ T cells sorted from blood. As for subset: CD45RA+ positively selected. Receptors were obtained from a man aged 18 to 30 in good health.

This sequence joins TRBV5-5 and TRBJ1-4; possibly TRBD1 for D (6 bases). Germline assignment: CDR1 SGHKS and CDR2 YYEKEE (reference sequence). Trimming took off 1 base at V and 5 bases at J, with 15 bases between the two ends. The CDR3 runs 16 residues. The CDR3 region has the DNA TGTGCCAGCAGCTTGTTCCCCGGGACACCGAATGAAAAACTGTTTTTT. The encoded protein is CASSLFPGTPNEKLFF.

In DNA form, the CDR3 reads TGTGCCACTACGGGAAGTTCCTACAATGAGCAGTTCTTC. This gives the protein CATTGSSYNEQFF. The chain is built from TRBV10-3 and TRBJ2-1; TRBD2 might be the D (5 bases). CDR1 ENHRY and CDR2 SYGVKD come from the germline V gene. Trimming left V 10 bases short and J 1 base short, with 11 bases between. The CDR3 is made up of 13 amino acids.

The gene calls are TRBV11-2 and TRBJ1-2; 7 bases are shared with TRBD1. J was trimmed by 10 bases and V by 5 bases; bases with no gene match: 10. This CDR3 has 13 residues. Germline CDR1 is SGHAT and CDR2 is FQNNGV. CDR3 protein: CASSPTGQGVYTF. The CDR3 DNA is TGTGCCAGCAGCCCCACCGGGCAGGGGGTCTACACCTTC.

For this clone: Different DNA sequences within this sample yield the same CDR3. This sequence joins TRBV9 and TRBJ2-7; TRBD2 matches at 8 bases. V dropped 1 base and J dropped 2; count of bases not matched to a gene: 2. Germline CDR1 is SGDLS and CDR2 is YYNGEE. The CDR3 contains 14 residues. The DNA of the CDR3 is TGTGCCAGCAGCGTAACTAGCGGACCCTACGAGCAGTACTTC. It translates to CASSVTSGPYEQYF.

The chain uses TRBV28 and TRBJ1-5; D uncertain. Germline-derived CDR1 and CDR2 are MDHEN and SYDVKM. This CDR3 region has 18 residues. V lost 3 bases and J 4 bases, leaving 22 bases between the germline ends. The DNA of the CDR3 is TGTGCCAGCAGTTTTAGCCCGACGAGCGGGAGGTTTAATCAGCCCCAGCATTTT. This codes for CASSFSPTSGRFNQPQHF.

On this clone itself: Other DNA sequences within the sample encode an identical CDR3. The chain links TRBV5-1 to TRBJ2-2; D perhaps matches TRBD1 (5 bases). The germline V gene has CDR1 SGHRS and CDR2 YFSETQ. The CDR3 extends over 15 amino acids. The V gene lost 0 bases and the J gene lost 3 bases, with 9 bases spanning the gap. In DNA form, the CDR3 reads TGCGCCAGCAGCTTGGTTCAGGGCGACACCGGGGAGCTGTTTTTT. It specifies CASSLVQGDTGELFF.

This chain joins TRBV5-1 and TRBJ2-3, with 9 positions matching TRBD2. Trimming at V came to 4 bases and at J to 3 bases, leaving 3 bases not matched to a gene. The CDR3 is 14 residues long. The germline CDR1 and CDR2 sequences are SGHRS and YFSETQ. In DNA, the CDR3 is TGCGCCAGCAGCAATAGCGGGAGAACAGATACGCAGTATTTT. The encoded protein is CASSNSGRTDTQYF.

Only one count was recorded for this clone. The rearrangement links TRBV19 to TRBJ2-7, with D perhaps matching TRBD1 (6 bases). Germline lookup yields CDR1 LNHDA and CDR2 SQIVND (reference sequence). The CDR3 spans 13 residues. The germline V and J ends were trimmed by 5 bases and 3 bases, with 11 bases remaining between them. CDR3 in DNA: TGTGCCAGTAGTCTAAGGACAGTCTACGAGCAGTACTTC. Its protein product is CASSLRTVYEQYF.

V gene TRBV7-2 combines with J gene TRBJ2-1; D is perhaps TRBD1 or TRBD2 (5 bases each). This CDR3 is built from 13 residues. The germline V and J ends were trimmed by 5 bases and 15 bases, with 20 bases remaining between them. Germline lookup yields CDR1 SGHTA and CDR2 FQGNSA. CDR3 sequence reads: CASSTGTTPPPFF. In DNA form, the CDR3 reads TGTGCCAGCAGCACCGGGACCACACCCCCCCCGTTCTTC.

The rearrangement links TRBV2 to TRBJ2-4, with unresolved D. With 5 bases removed from V and 0 bases from J, the gap between germline ends came to 11 bases. The CDR3 is 15 amino acids. Germline CDR1 and CDR2: SNHLY and FYNNEI. CDR3 bases: TGTGCCAGCAGTCAAAAGACGGTAGCCAAAAACATTCAGTACTTC. It codes for CASSQKTVAKNIQYF. Filled out from reference TRBV2 and TRBJ2-4, the complete variable domain reads EPEVTQTPSHQVTQMGQEVILRCVPISNHLYFYWYRQILGQKVEFLVSFYNNEISEKSEIFDDQFSVERPDGSNFTLKIRSTKLEDSAMYFCASSQKTVAKNIQYFGAGTRLSVL.

A note on this clone: Within the sample, other DNA sequences also encode this same CDR3. The chain carries TRBV30 and TRBJ1-5; weak D call: TRBD1 (5 bases). The CDR3 totals 13 residues. V dropped 1 base and J dropped 5 bases, with 9 bases sitting between them. The V gene's germline CDR1 is GTSNPN and CDR2 SVGIG (reference sequence). The CDR3 nucleotides read TGTGCCTGGAGTGGGGGGAGCGATCAGCCCCAGCATTTT. It is translated as CAWSGGSDQPQHF.

The chain uses TRBV7-2 and TRBJ2-1; 11 bases match TRBD2. The junction had 7 bases not matched to a gene; V was cut back by 6 bases and J by 6 bases. The germline V gene encodes CDR1 SGHTA and CDR2 FQGNSA. The CDR3 length is 15 residues. CDR3: CASSFTSGSFNEQFF. The DNA of the CDR3 is TGTGCCAGCAGTTTTACTAGCGGGAGTTTCAATGAGCAGTTCTTC.

The sample holds a few counts of this clone. The chain links TRBV4-1 to TRBJ1-2; D not resolved. Germline CDR1 is MGHRA and CDR2 is YSYEKL. V gave up 1 base and J gave up 3 bases, with 9 bases separating them. The CDR3 sequence is 14 residues long. This CDR3 reads CASSQGRRDYGYTF. The CDR3 DNA sequence: TGCGCCAGCAGCCAAGGACGTCGGGACTATGGCTACACCTTC.

The chain links TRBV7-9 to TRBJ2-7; 14 positions match TRBD2. There are 18 residues in the CDR3. The junction had 14 bases not matched to a gene; V was cut back by 5 bases and J by 5 bases. CDR1 and CDR2 from the germline V gene are SEHNR and FQNEAQ (reference sequence). In nucleotides, the CDR3 is TGTGCCAGCAGCCATTACTGGACGGGACTAGCGGGGGAAGACGAGCAGTACTTC. Its translation is CASSHYWTGLAGEDEQYF.

J is TRBJ2-5 and V is TRBV4-1; TRBD1 aligns across 8 bases. The J call could be wrong; TRBJ2-7 is a better fit for the DNA end. The germline gives CDR1 MGHRA, CDR2 YSYEKL. The CDR3 contains 14 residues. The CDR3 region has the DNA TGCGCCAGCAGCCACCCCGGACAGGGCCCCGAGCAGTACTTC. It is translated as CASSHPGQGPEQYF.

The chain employs TRBV6-5 and TRBJ1-3, with D unresolved. There are 14 residues in the CDR3. V was clipped by 2 bases and J by 0 bases, with 5 bases between them. Germline V lookup: CDR1 MNHEY, CDR2 SVGAGI. The CDR3: CASSYGISGNTIYF. The CDR3 DNA sequence: TGTGCCAGCAGTTACGGTATCTCTGGAAACACCATATATTTT.